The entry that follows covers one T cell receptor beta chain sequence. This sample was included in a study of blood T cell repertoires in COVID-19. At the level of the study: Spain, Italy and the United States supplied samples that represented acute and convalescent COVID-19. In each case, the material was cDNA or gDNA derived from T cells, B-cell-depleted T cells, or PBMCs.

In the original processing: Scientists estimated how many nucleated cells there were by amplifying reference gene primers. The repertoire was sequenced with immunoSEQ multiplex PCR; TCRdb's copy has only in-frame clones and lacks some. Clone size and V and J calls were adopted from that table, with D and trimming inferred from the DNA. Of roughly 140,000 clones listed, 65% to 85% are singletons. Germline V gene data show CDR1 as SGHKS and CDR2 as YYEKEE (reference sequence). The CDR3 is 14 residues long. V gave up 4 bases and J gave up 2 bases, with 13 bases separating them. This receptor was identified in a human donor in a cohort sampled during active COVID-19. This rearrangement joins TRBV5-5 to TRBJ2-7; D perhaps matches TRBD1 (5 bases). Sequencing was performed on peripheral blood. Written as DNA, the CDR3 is TGTGCCAGCAGCCTTCGACAGTCCACCTACGAGCAGTACTTC. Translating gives CASSLRQSTYEQYF.